The TCR beta chain under discussion was sequenced for a study of T cell repertoires in cytomegalovirus infection. TCRdb re-called the reads through MiXCR, storing one row per CDR3 protein. The sample lists 350,000 to 400,000 distinct CDR3 sequences; 34% were seen once. Trimming removed 2 bases at V and 7 bases at J, with 21 bases between. Germline CDR1 and CDR2: SGHTA and FQGNSA. This CDR3 has 16 residues. There are many counts of this clonotype. The antigen remains unidentified. The material sequenced was cultured PBMCs, taken from culture after CMV antigen stimulation. This TCR derives from a human donor in good health (CMV status not recorded). Some clones in this sample may be carry-over from other donors' samples. This rearrangement joins TRBV7-2 to TRBJ2-7, with D perhaps matching TRBD2 (7 bases). The CDR3 spells CASSLPFGQGRGEQYF. The CDR3 region has the DNA TGTGCCAGCAGCTTACCGTTCGGGCAGGGGCGGGGGGAGCAGTACTTC. The whole variable domain, remainder taken from reference TRBV7-2 and TRBJ2-7, is GAGVSQSPSNKVTEKGKDVELRCDPISGHTALYWYRQSLGQGLEFLIYFQGNSAPDKSGLPSDRFSAERTGGSVSTLTIQRTQQEDSAVYLCASSLPFGQGRGEQYFGPGTRLTVT.